Listed here is a single T cell receptor (beta chain). No antigen is known for it. Assay used: immunoSEQ multiplex PCR; TCRdb lists only in-frame clones, some missing. Among approximately 100,000 clones listed, roughly 87% were seen once. The sample belongs to a study of graft-versus-host responses after intestinal transplantation. Study details: Multivisceral, liver-intestinal, or isolated intestinal transplants were received by the recipients.

Regarding the study as a whole: Among recipient marrow samples, GvH clones were found; some appeared first in ileum or blood.

The origin of this receptor is a human donor who received an intestinal transplant. Sequenced here: unstimulated CD4+ T cells sorted from spleen or lymph node cells, sampled before intestinal transplant.

The CDR3 reads CASSQGVARSGANVLTF. In nucleotides, the CDR3 is TGCGCCAGCAGCCAAGGAGTCGCGCGCTCTGGGGCCAACGTCCTGACTTTC. V gene TRBV4-1 combines with J gene TRBJ2-6, with no clear D. Germline V lookup: CDR1 MGHRA, CDR2 YSYEKL. Between the trimmed V and J ends, which lost 1 base and 0 bases, there was a span of 10 bases. The CDR3 totals 17 residues.